This T cell receptor (beta chain) was identified during a study of blood T cell repertoires in COVID-19. Across the study: Acute-phase and convalescent COVID-19 samples originated in the United States, Italy and Spain.

Trimming took 6 bases from V and 3 from J; bases not matched to a gene: 6. The CDR3 runs 14 residues. Germline-derived CDR1 and CDR2 are MNHEY and SVGAGI. The repertoire was sequenced with immunoSEQ multiplex PCR; TCRdb's copy has only in-frame clones and lacks some. The sample carries about 330,000 clones, roughly 90% recorded once. Sequences were obtained from peripheral blood. This chain joins TRBV6-5 and TRBJ2-3; 7 nucleotides agree with TRBD2. This clonotype was obtained from a man aged 30-40 years with COVID-19, enrolled during active disease. The CDR3, as DNA: TGTGCCAGCAGCCGGCGGGAGCCTACAGATACGCAGTATTTT. Its translation: CASSRREPTDTQYF.